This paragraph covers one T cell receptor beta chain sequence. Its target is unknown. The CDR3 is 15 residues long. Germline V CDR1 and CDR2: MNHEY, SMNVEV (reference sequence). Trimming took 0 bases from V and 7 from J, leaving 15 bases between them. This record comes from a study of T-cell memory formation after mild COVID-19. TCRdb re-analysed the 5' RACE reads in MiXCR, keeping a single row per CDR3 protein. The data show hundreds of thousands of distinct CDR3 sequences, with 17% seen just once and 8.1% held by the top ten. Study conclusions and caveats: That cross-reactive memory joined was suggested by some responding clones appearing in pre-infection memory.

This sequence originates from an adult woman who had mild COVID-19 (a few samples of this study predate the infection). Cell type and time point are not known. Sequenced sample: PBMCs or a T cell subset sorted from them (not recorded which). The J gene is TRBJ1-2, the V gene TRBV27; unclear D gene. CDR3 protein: CASSLSGLLTLGYTF. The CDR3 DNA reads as TGTGCCAGCAGTTTATCCGGCCTCTTGACACTTGGCTACACCTTC.